A single sample gave rise to the 25 T cell receptor beta chains below, sequenced in a study of identical twins. TCRdb itself ran the 5' RACE reads through MiXCR, one entry per CDR3 protein. This table holds about 530,000 distinct CDR3 sequences, about 22% found once. The sample was also linked to a second study, of yellow fever vaccine responses in identical twins.

Material for sequencing was CD4+ T cells sorted from blood. The receptors here all came from a woman under 30 in good health.

Only a few counts were recorded for this clonotype. The chain links TRBV3-1 to TRBJ2-6; the D call may be TRBD1 or TRBD2 (5 bases each). The CDR3 loop spans 16 amino acids. V was clipped by 2 bases and J by 0 bases, with 8 bases between them. CDR1 and CDR2 from the germline V gene are LGHDT and YNNKEL (reference sequence). CDR3 loop: CASSQTGPSGANVLTF. CDR3 in DNA: TGTGCCAGCAGCCAAACGGGACCCTCTGGGGCCAACGTCCTGACTTTC.

This chain connects TRBV12-3 or TRBV12-4 to TRBJ2-5; 7 bases map to TRBD2. The CDR3 totals 16 residues. V dropped 2 bases and J dropped 1; count of bases not matched to a gene: 7. CDR3 protein: CASSLKVAGFQETQYF. CDR3 nucleotides: TGTGCCAGCAGTTTAAAGGTAGCGGGCTTCCAAGAGACCCAGTACTTC.

The chain has TRBV27 and TRBJ2-7; TRBD2 matches 10 bases. J was trimmed by 6 bases and V by 6 bases; bases with no gene match: 14. Germline CDR1 MNHEY, CDR2 SMNVEV (reference sequence). The CDR3 runs to 16 residues. CDR3 sequence reads: CASSLQRASGRSEQYF. In nucleotides, the CDR3 is TGTGCCAGCAGCCTCCAAAGGGCTAGCGGGAGAAGCGAGCAGTACTTC.

This clonotype has more than one count but fewer than ten. V is TRBV29-1 and J is TRBJ2-3; TRBD1 matches at 7 bases. The length of the CDR3 is 12 residues. Looked up from germline, CDR1 is SQVTM and CDR2 is ANQGSEA. Unmatched junction bases numbered 5, after V lost 5 bases and J lost 6 bases. The CDR3 loop reads CSVIQGTDTQYF. CDR3 in DNA: TGCAGCGTTATACAGGGGACGGATACGCAGTATTTT.

V is TRBV5-1 and J is TRBJ2-2, with D possibly TRBD2 on 5 matching bases. Per the germline V gene, CDR1 is SGHRS and CDR2 is YFSETQ. The CDR3 is made up of 14 amino acids. The V end lost 1 base, the J end lost 6 bases, and 10 bases lay between the germline ends. CDR3 DNA: TGCGCCAGCAGCTTGTACCCCGGGGCCGGGGAGCTGTTTTTT. Translating it yields CASSLYPGAGELFF.

This chain connects TRBV7-9 to TRBJ1-4; 11 positions agree with TRBD1. From germline, CDR1 is SEHNR and CDR2 FQNEAQ (reference sequence). CDR3 length: 17 residues. With 5 bases clipped from V and 0 bases from J, the junction kept 5 bases outside the gene matches. CDR3 sequence (DNA): TGTGCCAGCAGCGGGCGGACAGGGGGCACAACTAATGAAAAACTGTTTTTT. Its translation is CASSGRTGGTTNEKLFF.

Turning to this clonotype: The CDR3 does not end in the conserved phenylalanine or tryptophan, so this is likely a read error. Because the CDR3's place on the DNA is in doubt, the DNA is left out and the CDR3 is given as listed by TCRdb. CDR3 loop: CASSRPGQPFLD. The rearrangement joins TRBV14 to TRBJ2-7; the D segment call TRBD1 is taken from the table without a DNA check. The CDR3 has 12 amino acids, counting both end residues. Germline lookup yields CDR1 SGHDN and CDR2 FVKESK.

This clonotype was observed a handful of times. The chain employs TRBV12-3 or TRBV12-4 and TRBJ2-7, with D possibly being TRBD1 (6 bases). The CDR3 consists of 15 residues. Trimming removed 2 bases from V and 0 bases from J, with 11 bases in between. CDR3 region: CASSLTGQSSYEQYF. In nucleotides, the CDR3 is TGTGCCAGCAGTTTAACAGGACAGAGCTCCTACGAGCAGTACTTC.

The chain links TRBV12-3 or TRBV12-4 to TRBJ2-2, with D perhaps given as TRBD1 or TRBD2 (6 bases each). The CDR3 is 15 residues long. With 7 bases removed from V and 2 bases from J, the gap between germline ends came to 14 bases. In nucleotides, the CDR3 is TGTGCCAGCACCATTTGGGGGGCAAACACCGGGGAGCTGTTTTTT. Translating gives CASTIWGANTGELFF.

This chain uses TRBV12-3 or TRBV12-4 with TRBJ1-2, with TRBD1 as a possible D gene (5 bases). Trimming removed 4 bases at V and 8 bases at J, with 20 bases between. This CDR3 has 15 amino acids. Here the CDR3 DNA reads TGTGCCAGCAGTTCTCTTCCGCACCAGGGAAACGGCTACACCTTC. It yields the protein CASSSLPHQGNGYTF.

This clonotype has more than one count but fewer than ten. The genes are TRBV7-2 and TRBJ2-1; D is uncertain. Germline CDR1 SGHTA, CDR2 FQGNSA. The CDR3 runs to 16 residues. Trimming removed 4 bases at V and 3 bases at J, with 16 bases between. The CDR3: CASSSHNWKGYNEQFF. The DNA for the CDR3 is TGTGCCAGCAGCTCGCATAACTGGAAGGGCTACAATGAGCAGTTCTTC.

This clonotype has a handful of counts. The rearrangement joins TRBV3-1 to TRBJ2-3; the D gene is possibly TRBD2 (6 bases). V was shortened by 3 bases and J by 0 bases, with 19 bases between the two germline ends. The germline gives CDR1 LGHDT, CDR2 YNNKEL (reference sequence). The CDR3 has 18 amino acids. The CDR3 DNA sequence: TGTGCCAGCAGCCAGGGTACAAGCGGGCGTCGTAGCACAGATACGCAGTATTTT. This translates into CASSQGTSGRRSTDTQYF.

The chain recombines TRBV2 with TRBJ2-2; 9 bases fit TRBD1. The germline V gene has CDR1 SNHLY and CDR2 FYNNEI. The V gene end was trimmed by 9 bases and the J gene end by 2 bases; junction bases not matched to a gene: 4. CDR3 length equals 14 residues. The CDR3 is CARGQGGNTGELFF. The CDR3 nucleotides are TGTGCCAGGGGACAGGGAGGCAACACCGGGGAGCTGTTTTTT.

V gene TRBV5-1 combines with J gene TRBJ2-5, with 10 bases matching TRBD2. CDR1 is SGHRS, CDR2 YFSETQ, per germline. The trim removed 3 bases at V and 4 bases at J, leaving 9 bases unmatched. The CDR3 totals 16 residues. This chain's CDR3 is CASSSSGGAVLETQYF. DNA for the CDR3: TGCGCCAGCAGCTCGAGCGGGGGGGCCGTACTAGAGACCCAGTACTTC. The entire variable domain, with the rest obtained from reference TRBV5-1 and TRBJ2-5, is as follows: KAGVTQTPRYLIKTRGQQVTLSCSPISGHRSVSWYQQTPGQGLQFLFEYFSETQRNKGNFPGRFSGRQFSNSRSEMNVSTLELGDSALYLCASSSSGGAVLETQYFGPGTRLLVL.

This clonotype has just a few counts. The CDR3 DNA is TGCGCCAGCAGCCAGACTTCTAACACTGAAGCTTTCTTT. Protein product: CASSQTSNTEAFF. The chain uses TRBV5-1 and TRBJ1-1; D unresolved. The CDR3 covers 13 residues. The germline V gene encodes CDR1 SGHRS and CDR2 YFSETQ. The V gene lost 4 bases and the J gene lost 2 bases, with 9 bases spanning the gap.

This chain connects TRBV12-3 or TRBV12-4 to TRBJ2-5; 8 bases match TRBD2. CDR3 length: 17 amino acids. The ends lost 6 bases at V and 5 bases at J; junction bases unmatched: 17. CDR3 in amino acids: CASSPLLGGRGRETQYF. The DNA for the CDR3 is TGTGCCAGCAGCCCCTTATTGGGGGGGCGCGGGAGGGAGACCCAGTACTTC.

The rearrangement uses TRBV10-3 and TRBJ2-5; 7 positions match TRBD2. The CDR3 has 17 residues. V dropped 2 bases and J dropped 2; count of bases not matched to a gene: 11. Looked up from germline, CDR1 is ENHRY and CDR2 is SYGVKD. CDR3 residues: CAISETRKRGEQETQYF. CDR3 DNA sequence: TGTGCCATCAGTGAGACGAGAAAGCGGGGAGAACAAGAGACCCAGTACTTC.

This clonotype was counted between two and nine times. The chain has TRBV7-9 and TRBJ2-1; the match to TRBD2 covers 10 bases. The CDR3 totals 16 residues. V shed 5 bases and J 4 bases; nucleotides not matched to a gene: 8. CDR1 is SEHNR, CDR2 FQNEAQ, per germline (reference sequence). The CDR3 DNA is TGTGCCAGCAGCAGGACTAGCGGATTAATTTACAATGAGCAGTTCTTC. Protein: CASSRTSGLIYNEQFF.

The V and J genes are TRBV2 and TRBJ2-1; no definite D call. This CDR3 is built from 15 residues. CDR1 is SNHLY and CDR2 is FYNNEI in the germline V gene. V lost 2 bases and J 5 bases, leaving 13 bases between the germline ends. The CDR3 loop is CASSELGLGNNEQFF. The CDR3 DNA reads TGTGCCAGCAGTGAACTAGGGTTGGGGAACAATGAGCAGTTCTTC.

This clonotype was seen more than once but under ten times. This chain uses TRBV5-1 with TRBJ2-1; tentative D call: TRBD1 (6 bases). Trimming took 0 bases from V and 7 from J, leaving 14 bases between them. Germline CDR1 SGHRS, CDR2 YFSETQ. This CDR3 is built from 15 residues. The CDR3 nucleotides read TGCGCCAGCAGCTTGGAGTGGGGGCGAAGGAATGAGCAGTTCTTC. It is translated as CASSLEWGRRNEQFF. The variable domain in full, with the rest retrieved from reference TRBV5-1 and TRBJ2-1, is KAGVTQTPRYLIKTRGQQVTLSCSPISGHRSVSWYQQTPGQGLQFLFEYFSETQRNKGNFPGRFSGRQFSNSRSEMNVSTLELGDSALYLCASSLEWGRRNEQFFGPGTRLTVL.

The J gene is TRBJ2-7, the V gene TRBV20-1, with 8 bases identical to TRBD2. The length of the CDR3 is 15 residues. The germline gives CDR1 DFQATT, CDR2 SNEGSKA (reference sequence). The V gene end was trimmed by 1 base and the J gene end by 4 bases; junction bases not matched to a gene: 9. The DNA of the CDR3 is TGCAGTGCTAGAGGCCAGGCCGGGAGGGGGTACGAGCAGTACTTC. It yields the protein CSARGQAGRGYEQYF.

The chain couples TRBV24-1 to TRBJ2-6; D is undetermined. CDR3 length: 15 residues. Trimming left V 4 bases short and J 0 bases short, with 6 bases between. Germline values: CDR1 KGHDR, CDR2 SFDVKD. CDR3 amino acids: CATSDPSSGANVLTF. For the CDR3, the DNA is TGTGCCACCAGTGACCCGAGCTCTGGGGCCAACGTCCTGACTTTC.

This chain links TRBV7-8 with TRBJ2-4, with a weak D call TRBD2 (6 bases). Germline CDR1 is SGHVS and CDR2 is FQNEAQ. The CDR3 consists of 15 residues. V shed 5 bases and J shed 1 base, with 12 bases lying between them. CDR3 DNA: TGTGCCAGCAGCCCAGCAGGAGGGGCCAAAAACATTCAGTACTTC. This translates into CASSPAGGAKNIQYF.

This clonotype appeared a few times. J is TRBJ1-4 and V is TRBV20-1, with 7 bases that match TRBD1. Trimming cost V 4 bases and J 2 bases; bases outside gene matches: 1. Germline V CDR1 and CDR2: DFQATT, SNEGSKA (reference sequence). The CDR3 runs 13 residues. The CDR3 protein is CSAIQGTNEKLFF. CDR3 DNA sequence: TGCAGTGCTATACAGGGGACTAATGAAAAACTGTTTTTT.

This rearrangement joins TRBV24-1 to TRBJ2-1, with 7 bases aligning to TRBD2. The germline CDR1 and CDR2 sequences are KGHDR and SFDVKD. The CDR3 covers 16 residues. The V and J ends lost 2 bases and 0 bases, in that order; junction bases with no gene match: 3. The CDR3 DNA reads TGTGCCACCAGTGATTCGGGGGGTAGCTCCTACAATGAGCAGTTCTTC. Translation: CATSDSGGSSYNEQFF.